This T cell receptor beta chain was sequenced for a study of blood T cell repertoires in COVID-19 (dated by TCRdb to the early 2020s). Some background on the complete study: Samples from collaborators originated in the United States, Italy and Spain and spanned both the acute and convalescent phases of COVID-19. Samples were obtained from the ongoing ImmuneRACE study (first 160 participants) and from 950 to 1,500 subjects provided by 6 global collaborators. A de-identified subject ID, COVID-19 status, age in years and sex were almost always included in the sample metadata. The material from the prospective study consisted of cDNA or gDNA derived from T cells, B-cell-depleted T cells, or PBMCs. The dataset comprised deeply sampled blood TCRbeta repertoires from subjects exposed to, actively infected with, or recovered from COVID-19. Where available, HLA class I and class II types were obtained from metadata supplied by the sample provider rather than from assay-based typing. The repertoires were released in a freely available public database intended as a resource for research on the immune response to SARS-CoV-2.

In the prospective study, participants were 18 to 89 years old, resided in about two dozen geographic areas of the United States, and were enrolled through a virtual design. In the prospective study, participants were assigned to cohorts based on the clinical history participants reported in a screening survey and a study questionnaire. ImmuneRACE Cohort 3 recovered participants were defined by two consecutive negative NP/OP PCR tests, healthcare professional clearance, or symptom resolution. Each participant in the prospective study had whole blood, serum and a nasopharyngeal or oropharyngeal swab collected by mobile phlebotomists. Over an approximately 2-month period, participants in the prospective study had the option of providing additional blood draws and questionnaires. Blood samples from the prospective study were shipped frozen or at room temperature prior to DNA extraction. Broader findings and caveats from the paper: The amount of clinical and demographic metadata varied by source and participant and was provided uncurated.

The immunoSEQ Assay, a bias-controlled multiplex PCR, was used to amplify TCRbeta CDR3 regions from genomic DNA. The authors' pipeline ran thus. Nucleated cell counts per sample were estimated from amplification of reference gene primers within the assay. To quantify the absolute abundance of each unique TCRbeta CDR3 rearrangement, sequence reads were collapsed and filtered. For each sample, productive Simpson clonality was calculated as the square root of Simpson's diversity index over productive rearrangements. TCRdb retrieved this table from immuneACCESS and kept in-frame rearrangements only. Not all clones are present; in checked studies, unresolved V genes account for under half, and no reason is known for the remainder. D and trimming come from the DNA, and the V and J calls and clone size come from that table. Recorded for this sample are some 350,000 clones; 87% of them occurred a single time. 3% of the sample is taken by the ten largest.

In its sample, this clone was seen once. Which antigen it targets is not known. The record has no base qualities; no much larger clone is one base away. The CDR3, cysteine through phenylalanine, is 15 amino acids long. Of the read, only the CDR3 DNA is kept; its 45 bases are in frame from base 1. Ends trimmed: V by 6 bases, J by 5 bases; bases unmatched to a gene: 7. The germline V gene (reference sequence) gives CDR1 as LNHNV and CDR2 as YYDKDF. The rearranged segments are TRBV15 and TRBJ2-3; 11 bases in the junction line up with TRBD2. The receptor's source is a woman aged 25 to 39 who had recovered from COVID-19. Specimen: PBMCs or T cells enriched from blood (not recorded which). The nucleotides read TGTGCCACCAGAGATAGCGGGGGGGCCAGAGATACGCAGTATTTT. Its coded protein is CATRDSGGARDTQYF.